This T cell receptor beta chain was documented in a study of Ad26.COV2.S vaccination and SARS-CoV-2 variants. Overall study: Intramuscular Ad26.COV2.S doses were given once or twice, 56 days apart.

This sample's treatment: about 20 received Ad26.COV2.S at low or high dose, single or two shots; roughly 5 received placebo; per-sample allocation not given. Sampling was performed 63 days after the first vaccine or placebo injection. Study-wide points: Possibly, TCR breadth and depth analyses underestimated total T cell responses. Comparability of non-spike TCR breadth was observed across vaccine and placebo recipients.

Sequencing used immunoSEQ multiplex PCR; TCRdb keeps in-frame clones, though not all of them. The sample lists almost 400,000 clones, approximately 91% occurring once. Remarks on this clone: The antigen is undetermined.

The CDR3 has 17 amino acids. V dropped 4 bases and J dropped 9; count of bases not matched to a gene: 17. Germline V gives CDR1 MDHEN, CDR2 SYDVKM. This clonotype originated in a person between 18 and 59 years old who received the Ad26.COV2.S COVID-19 vaccine or a placebo. The V gene is TRBV28, the J gene TRBJ2-1, with 8 positions matching TRBD2. The specimen was peripheral blood, collected in a trial of Ad26.COV2.S vaccine versus placebo. In DNA, the CDR3 is TGTGCCAGCAGTTCCGCGGGACTAGTTGGTTCTGACGGTGAGCAGTTCTTC. Protein sequence: CASSSAGLVGSDGEQFF.